A selection of T cell receptor beta chains follows, all from one sample in a study of shared clonotypes between healthy human individuals. The table came from immunoSEQ multiplex PCR; TCRdb's copy has only in-frame clones and leaves some out. Among about 530,000 clones, roughly 95% were seen once, and the ten largest hold 0.06%. The sample consisted of naive CD4+ T cells sorted from blood. The receptors were gathered from a woman in her twenties or thirties in good health. Both conserved end residues are part of each CDR3. The D gene is left open where the match is weak. The size entry is marked missing in some rows and otherwise reads once, few, many or a size class.

J gene: TRBJ1-1; V gene: TRBV11-2; D gene: -; clone size: -; CDR3 length: 18; CDR3 protein: CASIPLGVKSTMNTEAFF; CDR3 DNA: TGTGCCAGCATCCCCCTTGGGGTCAAATCGACTATGAACACTGAAGCTTTCTTT
J gene: TRBJ1-2; V gene: TRBV6-5; D gene: -; clone size: -; CDR3 length: 12; CDR3 protein: CATGTPNYGYTF; CDR3 DNA: TGTGCCACCGGGACACCTAACTATGGCTACACCTTC
J gene: TRBJ1-3; V gene: TRBV11-2; D gene: TRBD1; clone size: -; CDR3 length: 16; CDR3 protein: CASSSGDRISGNTIYF; CDR3 DNA: TGTGCCAGCAGCTCGGGGGACAGGATCTCTGGAAACACCATATATTTT
J gene: TRBJ1-4; V gene: TRBV6-5; D gene: -; clone size: -; CDR3 length: 15; CDR3 protein: CASSPWGGSNEKLFF; CDR3 DNA: TGTGCCAGCAGCCCCTGGGGGGGCAGTAATGAAAAACTGTTTTTT
J gene: TRBJ1-4; V gene: TRBV28; D gene: -; clone size: few; CDR3 length: 14; CDR3 protein: CASSFGDGRRGLFF; CDR3 DNA: TGTGCCAGCAGTTTCGGGGACGGCCGGCGAGGACTGTTTTTT
J gene: TRBJ2-3; V gene: TRBV5-1; D gene: -; clone size: -; CDR3 length: 15; CDR3 protein: CASCPTGTGTDTQYF; CDR3 DNA: TGCGCCAGCTGTCCAACCGGGACGGGCACAGATACGCAGTATTTT
J gene: TRBJ2-7; V gene: TRBV15; D gene: -; clone size: -; CDR3 length: 14; CDR3 protein: CATSRGLGASEQYF; CDR3 DNA: TGTGCCACCAGCAGAGGGCTAGGGGCTAGTGAGCAGTACTTC
J gene: TRBJ2-5; V gene: TRBV5-4; D gene: -; clone size: -; CDR3 length: 14; CDR3 protein: CASSLRQAQETQYF; CDR3 DNA: TGTGCCAGCAGCTTGCGGCAGGCCCAAGAGACCCAGTACTTC
J gene: TRBJ1-5; V gene: TRBV28; D gene: -; clone size: -; CDR3 length: 12; CDR3 protein: CASSPQEQPQHF; CDR3 DNA: TGTGCCAGCAGTCCCCAAGAACAGCCCCAGCATTTT
J gene: TRBJ2-7; V gene: TRBV7-9; D gene: -; clone size: few; CDR3 length: 13; CDR3 protein: CASSLSASYEQYF; CDR3 DNA: TGTGCCAGCAGCTTATCCGCCAGCTACGAGCAGTACTTC
J gene: TRBJ2-7; V gene: TRBV19; D gene: -; clone size: -; CDR3 length: 15; CDR3 protein: CASSIRQGGEYEQYF; CDR3 DNA: TGTGCCAGTAGTATCCGACAAGGAGGGGAGTACGAGCAGTACTTC
J gene: TRBJ1-4; V gene: TRBV19; D gene: -; clone size: -; CDR3 length: 14; CDR3 protein: CASRERATNEKLFF; CDR3 DNA: TGTGCCAGTAGGGAAAGAGCAACTAATGAAAAACTGTTTTTT
J gene: TRBJ1-6; V gene: TRBV4-1; D gene: -; clone size: -; CDR3 length: 14; CDR3 protein: CASSQQPLNSPLHF; CDR3 DNA: TGCGCCAGCAGCCAACAGCCACTTAATTCACCCCTCCACTTT
J gene: TRBJ1-2; V gene: TRBV28; D gene: TRBD1; clone size: -; CDR3 length: 15; CDR3 protein: CASGLGTGGVLGYTF; CDR3 DNA: TGTGCCAGCGGCCTAGGGACAGGGGGCGTTCTGGGCTACACCTTC
J gene: TRBJ2-2; V gene: TRBV5-1; D gene: TRBD1; clone size: -; CDR3 length: 16; CDR3 protein: CASSGGQGANTGELFF; CDR3 DNA: TGCGCCAGCAGCGGAGGACAGGGGGCTAACACCGGGGAGCTGTTTTTT
J gene: TRBJ1-2; V gene: TRBV5-1; D gene: TRBD1; clone size: -; CDR3 length: 19; CDR3 protein: CASTPQGTTLNRGRGGYTF; CDR3 DNA: TGCGCCAGCACCCCCCAGGGGACCACCTTAAACAGGGGGCGCGGGGGCTACACCTTC
J gene: TRBJ2-7; V gene: TRBV4-2; D gene: TRBD1; clone size: few; CDR3 length: 15; CDR3 protein: CASSQVGQGRGEQYF; CDR3 DNA: TGTGCCAGCAGCCAAGTCGGACAGGGCAGAGGCGAGCAGTACTTC
J gene: TRBJ2-7; V gene: TRBV28; D gene: TRBD1; clone size: -; CDR3 length: 15; CDR3 protein: CASSSSGTGIHEQYF; CDR3 DNA: TGTGCCAGCAGTTCATCCGGGACAGGTATCCACGAGCAGTACTTC
J gene: TRBJ2-7; V gene: TRBV28; D gene: TRBD1; clone size: -; CDR3 length: 16; CDR3 protein: CASMRAKAGGWVEQYF; CDR3 DNA: TGTGCCAGCATGAGAGCAAAGGCAGGGGGCTGGGTCGAGCAGTACTTC
J gene: TRBJ1-1; V gene: TRBV28; D gene: -; clone size: -; CDR3 length: 19; CDR3 protein: CASSLGVREGVGMNTEAFF; CDR3 DNA: TGTGCCAGCAGTTTGGGAGTCAGGGAGGGAGTGGGTATGAACACTGAAGCTTTCTTT
J gene: TRBJ1-5; V gene: TRBV2; D gene: -; clone size: -; CDR3 length: 15; CDR3 protein: CASSSGPASNQPQHF; CDR3 DNA: TGTGCCAGCAGTTCCGGCCCCGCGAGCAATCAGCCCCAGCATTTT
J gene: TRBJ2-2; V gene: TRBV28; D gene: TRBD2; clone size: -; CDR3 length: 16; CDR3 protein: CASSLRLAGVHGELFF; CDR3 DNA: TGTGCCAGCAGTTTACGACTAGCGGGAGTACACGGGGAGCTGTTTTTT
J gene: TRBJ1-5; V gene: TRBV4-1; D gene: -; clone size: -; CDR3 length: 16; CDR3 protein: CASSRAGGAFNQPQHF; CDR3 DNA: TGCGCCAGCAGCCGCGCGGGGGGGGCCTTCAATCAGCCCCAGCATTTT
J gene: TRBJ1-5; V gene: TRBV18; D gene: -; clone size: -; CDR3 length: 15; CDR3 protein: CASSPSAHSEQPQHF; CDR3 DNA: TGTGCCAGCTCACCTTCGGCCCACAGCGAACAGCCCCAGCATTTT
J gene: TRBJ2-7; V gene: TRBV19; D gene: TRBD2; clone size: -; CDR3 length: 13; CDR3 protein: CASSSSGIYEQYF; CDR3 DNA: TGTGCCAGTAGTTCAAGCGGGATCTACGAGCAGTACTTC
J gene: TRBJ2-5; V gene: TRBV7-9; D gene: TRBD1; clone size: once; CDR3 length: 13; CDR3 protein: CASTRDRGLRQYF; CDR3 DNA: TGTGCCAGCACCCGGGACAGGGGGCTCCGGCAGTACTTC
J gene: TRBJ2-7; V gene: TRBV11-2; D gene: TRBD2; clone size: -; CDR3 length: 15; CDR3 protein: CASSPTSGRSGEQYF; CDR3 DNA: TGTGCCAGCAGCCCCACGAGCGGGAGGTCGGGCGAGCAGTACTTC
J gene: TRBJ1-5; V gene: TRBV28; D gene: -; clone size: -; CDR3 length: 17; CDR3 protein: CASSTIGTHYSNQPQHF; CDR3 DNA: TGTGCCAGCAGCACAATCGGGACACACTATAGCAATCAGCCCCAGCATTTT
J gene: TRBJ1-3; V gene: TRBV5-1; D gene: TRBD1; clone size: -; CDR3 length: 14; CDR3 protein: CASSSGQGGNTIYF; CDR3 DNA: TGCGCCAGCAGCTCCGGACAGGGAGGAAACACCATATATTTT
J gene: TRBJ2-2; V gene: TRBV2; D gene: TRBD1; clone size: -; CDR3 length: 15; CDR3 protein: CASSGGQVGTGELFF; CDR3 DNA: TGTGCCAGCAGTGGCGGACAGGTGGGCACCGGGGAGCTGTTTTTT
J gene: TRBJ2-7; V gene: TRBV5-1; D gene: TRBD2; clone size: -; CDR3 length: 16; CDR3 protein: CASSLGLAGGQHEQYF; CDR3 DNA: TGCGCCAGCAGCTTAGGACTAGCGGGAGGGCAACACGAGCAGTACTTC
J gene: TRBJ2-7; V gene: TRBV28; D gene: TRBD2; clone size: -; CDR3 length: 14; CDR3 protein: CASSLGGGRIEQYF; CDR3 DNA: TGTGCCAGCAGTTTAGGTGGCGGGAGAATCGAGCAGTACTTC
J gene: TRBJ2-7; V gene: TRBV10-3; D gene: -; clone size: few; CDR3 length: 12; CDR3 protein: CAISESKVLPYF; CDR3 DNA: TGTGCCATCAGTGAGTCGAAGGTTTTGCCGTACTTC
J gene: TRBJ2-1; V gene: TRBV5-4; D gene: TRBD2; clone size: -; CDR3 length: 16; CDR3 protein: CASSEGPGLGGNEQFF; CDR3 DNA: TGTGCCAGCAGCGAGGGCCCGGGACTAGGGGGCAATGAGCAGTTCTTC
J gene: TRBJ1-1; V gene: TRBV28; D gene: -; clone size: -; CDR3 length: 13; CDR3 protein: CASSLRDRTEAFF; CDR3 DNA: TGTGCCAGCAGTTTACGTGACAGAACTGAAGCTTTCTTT
J gene: TRBJ2-7; V gene: TRBV11-2; D gene: -; clone size: -; CDR3 length: 17; CDR3 protein: CASRPIGRSSSSYEQYF; CDR3 DNA: TGTGCCAGCAGACCCATAGGACGGAGTTCGAGCTCCTACGAGCAGTACTTC
J gene: TRBJ2-2; V gene: TRBV2; D gene: -; clone size: -; CDR3 length: 14; CDR3 protein: CASSAIVGTGELFF; CDR3 DNA: TGTGCCAGCAGTGCCATAGTGGGGACCGGGGAGCTGTTTTTT
J gene: TRBJ2-1; V gene: TRBV6-5; D gene: -; clone size: -; CDR3 length: 14; CDR3 protein: CASSYFRGDNEQFF; CDR3 DNA: TGTGCCAGCAGTTACTTCCGGGGCGACAATGAGCAGTTCTTC
J gene: TRBJ2-7; V gene: TRBV4-1; D gene: -; clone size: -; CDR3 length: 17; CDR3 protein: CASSQDMVQVLRREQYF; CDR3 DNA: TGCGCCAGCAGCCAAGATATGGTACAGGTCCTTAGGAGGGAGCAGTACTTC
J gene: TRBJ2-1; V gene: TRBV7-2; D gene: -; clone size: -; CDR3 length: 16; CDR3 protein: CASSSRQQGTSAEQFF; CDR3 DNA: TGTGCCAGCAGCTCTCGCCAACAGGGGACTAGTGCTGAGCAGTTCTTC
J gene: TRBJ2-5; V gene: TRBV7-5; D gene: -; clone size: -; CDR3 length: 15; CDR3 protein: CVRSLRDPGLETQYF; CDR3 DNA: TGTGTCAGAAGCCTAAGGGACCCCGGTCTTGAGACCCAGTACTTC
J gene: TRBJ2-3; V gene: TRBV10-1; D gene: TRBD2; clone size: once; CDR3 length: 18; CDR3 protein: CASSELVGTSGPPDTQYF; CDR3 DNA: TGCGCCAGCAGTGAGTTAGTTGGGACTAGCGGGCCGCCAGATACGCAGTATTTT
J gene: TRBJ1-5; V gene: TRBV11-2; D gene: -; clone size: -; CDR3 length: 17; CDR3 protein: CASSHPPRAQGNQPQHF; CDR3 DNA: TGTGCCAGCAGCCACCCCCCCCGGGCTCAGGGGAATCAGCCCCAGCATTTT
J gene: TRBJ1-2; V gene: TRBV4-2; D gene: TRBD1; clone size: -; CDR3 length: 13; CDR3 protein: CASDGTGGGGYTF; CDR3 DNA: TGTGCCAGCGATGGGACAGGGGGCGGTGGCTACACCTTC
J gene: TRBJ1-5; V gene: TRBV28; D gene: TRBD1; clone size: -; CDR3 length: 22; CDR3 protein: CASRLGQGGRGRYGHSNQPQHF; CDR3 DNA: TGTGCCAGCCGCTTAGGACAGGGTGGAAGGGGGAGATACGGGCATAGCAATCAGCCCCAGCATTTT
J gene: TRBJ2-7; V gene: TRBV18; D gene: TRBD2; clone size: -; CDR3 length: 17; CDR3 protein: CASSPRTSGSSAYEQYF; CDR3 DNA: TGTGCCAGCTCACCCCGGACTAGCGGGAGTTCGGCCTACGAGCAGTACTTC
J gene: TRBJ2-7; V gene: TRBV9; D gene: TRBD1; clone size: -; CDR3 length: 15; CDR3 protein: CASSVTQTGWYEQYF; CDR3 DNA: TGTGCCAGCAGCGTCACTCAGACAGGGTGGTACGAGCAGTACTTC
J gene: TRBJ2-3; V gene: TRBV11-3; D gene: -; clone size: -; CDR3 length: 16; CDR3 protein: CASSLGRESYTDTQYF; CDR3 DNA: TGTGCCAGCAGCTTGGGACGGGAGTCCTACACAGATACGCAGTATTTT
J gene: TRBJ2-7; V gene: TRBV7-2; D gene: TRBD2; clone size: -; CDR3 length: 14; CDR3 protein: CASSWGLAAYEQYF; CDR3 DNA: TGTGCCAGCAGCTGGGGACTAGCTGCCTACGAGCAGTACTTC
J gene: TRBJ2-7; V gene: TRBV28; D gene: -; clone size: -; CDR3 length: 14; CDR3 protein: CASSLPELTYEQYF; CDR3 DNA: TGTGCCAGCAGTTTACCCGAACTGACCTACGAGCAGTACTTC
J gene: TRBJ2-3; V gene: TRBV11-2; D gene: TRBD2; clone size: -; CDR3 length: 13; CDR3 protein: CGSGGRRTDTQYF; CDR3 DNA: TGTGGAAGCGGGGGCCGTCGCACAGATACGCAGTATTTT
J gene: TRBJ2-7; V gene: TRBV11-2; D gene: TRBD2; clone size: -; CDR3 length: 15; CDR3 protein: CASSGLAGSSYEQYF; CDR3 DNA: TGTGCCAGCAGCGGATTAGCGGGATCGTCCTACGAGCAGTACTTC
J gene: TRBJ1-4; V gene: TRBV15; D gene: -; clone size: once; CDR3 length: 14; CDR3 protein: CATSRDHDREKLFF; CDR3 DNA: TGTGCCACCAGCAGAGACCACGACCGGGAAAAACTGTTTTTT
J gene: TRBJ2-7; V gene: TRBV5-1; D gene: TRBD2; clone size: -; CDR3 length: 14; CDR3 protein: CASSWAGEGYEQYF; CDR3 DNA: TGCGCCAGCAGCTGGGCGGGAGAGGGTTACGAGCAGTACTTC
J gene: TRBJ2-7; V gene: TRBV14; D gene: TRBD2; clone size: -; CDR3 length: 15; CDR3 protein: CASSQATSGFYEQYF; CDR3 DNA: TGTGCCAGCAGCCAAGCGACTAGCGGATTCTACGAGCAGTACTTC